This TCR beta chain comes out of a study of shared clonotypes between healthy human individuals. The protocol was immunoSEQ multiplex PCR, while the TCRdb copy is restricted to in-frame clones and leaves out a portion. The data show approximately 2,000,000 clones, with 93% seen just once and around 1.7% held by the top ten. Positively selected for CCR7, the CD45RO-negative cells used as naive CD8 cells excluded terminally differentiated effector memory CD45RA+ cells. Trimming cost V 6 bases and J 5 bases; bases outside gene matches: 9. CDR1 is MNHEY and CDR2 is SMNVEV in the germline V gene (reference sequence). This CDR3 contains 15 residues. Overall study findings and caveats: Incompleteness in sorted-subset sequencing, despite large depth, was shown by rarefaction.

Regarding this clone: The antigen remains unidentified.

The chain couples TRBV27 to TRBJ2-7; 11 nucleotides agree with TRBD1. This receptor was obtained from a man between 18 and 35 years old in good health. Some clones in this sample may be carry-over from other donors' samples. The sequencing input was naive CD8+ T cells from PBMCs. The CDR3 spells CASSPGQGAFHEQYF. The DNA of the CDR3 is TGTGCCAGCAGCCCAGGACAGGGGGCATTTCACGAGCAGTACTTC.